This T cell receptor (beta chain) came from a study of blood T cell repertoires in COVID-19. Clones were read by immunoSEQ multiplex PCR, and TCRdb kept only the in-frame ones, dropping some. The sample contains 150,000 to 200,000 clones, around 86% of which appear only once. The germline V gene encodes CDR1 SGHRS and CDR2 YFSETQ. The CDR3 has 15 residues. J gave up 5 bases and V 3 bases, and 4 bases lay outside the gene matches. On this clone: This specimen includes other DNA sequences encoding the same CDR3.

The source of this sequence is a man aged 55 to 69 with acute or convalescent COVID-19. The sequenced sample consisted of peripheral blood. The gene calls are TRBV5-1 and TRBJ2-2; 10 bases are a match to TRBD2. The CDR3 DNA reads as TGCGCCAGCAGCTCTAGCGGGAGTAATACCGGGGAGCTGTTTTTT. Residues: CASSSSGSNTGELFF.